The rows below give T cell receptor beta chains drawn from one sample of a study of blood T cell repertoires in COVID-19. The assay was immunoSEQ multiplex PCR, and TCRdb's table has in-frame clones only and misses some. The sample yields approximately 440,000 clones, 75% to 90% seen once. The sample was PBMCs or T cells enriched from blood (not recorded which). Receptor source: a woman younger than 30 who had recovered from COVID-19. CDR3s include the opening cysteine and the closing phenylalanine or tryptophan.

j_call: TRBJ2-3; v_call: TRBV5-1; cdr3_length: 16; cdr3_aa: CASSREASGNTDTQYF
j_call: TRBJ1-4; v_call: TRBV3-1/TRBV3-2; cdr3_length: 13; cdr3_aa: CASSQGFREKLFF
j_call: TRBJ1-1; v_call: TRBV11-2; cdr3_length: 11; cdr3_aa: CASSSYRGAFF
j_call: TRBJ2-5; v_call: TRBV5-6; cdr3_length: 15; cdr3_aa: CASSVLGGARETQYF
j_call: TRBJ1-2; v_call: TRBV6-2/TRBV6-3; cdr3_length: 11; cdr3_aa: CASSPGGDTHF
j_call: TRBJ1-6; v_call: TRBV7-3; cdr3_length: 13; cdr3_aa: CASSAQGFSPLHF
j_call: TRBJ2-3; v_call: TRBV19; cdr3_length: 13; cdr3_aa: CASTVTRSGTQYF
j_call: TRBJ1-2; v_call: TRBV5-1; cdr3_length: 14; cdr3_aa: CASGSDIPAGGYTF
j_call: TRBJ1-4; v_call: TRBV27; cdr3_length: 14; cdr3_aa: CASARGGYNEKLFF
j_call: TRBJ1-5; v_call: TRBV2; cdr3_length: 15; cdr3_aa: CASSEEAGPGQPQHF
j_call: TRBJ1-6; v_call: TRBV19; cdr3_length: 14; cdr3_aa: CASSKGAGNSPLHF
j_call: TRBJ2-1; v_call: TRBV7-7; cdr3_length: 15; cdr3_aa: CASSLGGGKYNEQFF
j_call: TRBJ1-6; v_call: TRBV18; cdr3_length: 12; cdr3_aa: CASSRGGSPLHF
j_call: TRBJ1-4; v_call: TRBV10-1; cdr3_length: 13; cdr3_aa: CASSRGRNEKLFF
j_call: TRBJ2-2; v_call: TRBV9; cdr3_length: 14; cdr3_aa: CASSVSLESGELFF
j_call: TRBJ1-1; v_call: TRBV7-9; cdr3_length: 15; cdr3_aa: CASSVSGAGDPEAFF
j_call: TRBJ1-2; v_call: TRBV28; cdr3_length: 17; cdr3_aa: CASSLPGTGGLSYGYTF
j_call: TRBJ2-3; v_call: TRBV24-1; cdr3_length: 14; cdr3_aa: CATSEPQSTDTQYF
j_call: TRBJ2-7; v_call: TRBV7-2; cdr3_length: 15; cdr3_aa: CASSLEVGQTYEQYF
j_call: TRBJ2-7; v_call: TRBV14; cdr3_length: 16; cdr3_aa: CASSQVKRGGPHEQYF
j_call: TRBJ2-5; v_call: TRBV5-5; cdr3_length: 15; cdr3_aa: CASSPPGDGQETQYF
j_call: TRBJ1-4; v_call: TRBV7-6; cdr3_length: 18; cdr3_aa: CASSSTGTGVTTNEKLFF